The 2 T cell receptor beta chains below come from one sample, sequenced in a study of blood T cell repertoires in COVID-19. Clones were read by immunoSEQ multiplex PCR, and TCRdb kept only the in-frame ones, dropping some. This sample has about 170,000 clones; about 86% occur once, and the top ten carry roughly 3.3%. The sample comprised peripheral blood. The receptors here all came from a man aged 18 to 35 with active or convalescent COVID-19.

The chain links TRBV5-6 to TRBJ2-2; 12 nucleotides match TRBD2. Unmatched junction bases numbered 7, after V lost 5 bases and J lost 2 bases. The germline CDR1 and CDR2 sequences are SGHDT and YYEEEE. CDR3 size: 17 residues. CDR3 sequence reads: CASRGGLAGSNTGELFF. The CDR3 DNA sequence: TGTGCCAGCAGGGGAGGACTAGCGGGATCAAACACCGGGGAGCTGTTTTTT.

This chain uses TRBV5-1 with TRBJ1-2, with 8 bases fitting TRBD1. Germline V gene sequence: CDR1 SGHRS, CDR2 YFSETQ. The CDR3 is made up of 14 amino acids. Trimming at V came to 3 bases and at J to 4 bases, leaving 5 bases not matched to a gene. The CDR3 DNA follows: TGCGCCAGCAGCTCCAGGGGGCTCATCTATGGCTACACCTTC. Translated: CASSSRGLIYGYTF.